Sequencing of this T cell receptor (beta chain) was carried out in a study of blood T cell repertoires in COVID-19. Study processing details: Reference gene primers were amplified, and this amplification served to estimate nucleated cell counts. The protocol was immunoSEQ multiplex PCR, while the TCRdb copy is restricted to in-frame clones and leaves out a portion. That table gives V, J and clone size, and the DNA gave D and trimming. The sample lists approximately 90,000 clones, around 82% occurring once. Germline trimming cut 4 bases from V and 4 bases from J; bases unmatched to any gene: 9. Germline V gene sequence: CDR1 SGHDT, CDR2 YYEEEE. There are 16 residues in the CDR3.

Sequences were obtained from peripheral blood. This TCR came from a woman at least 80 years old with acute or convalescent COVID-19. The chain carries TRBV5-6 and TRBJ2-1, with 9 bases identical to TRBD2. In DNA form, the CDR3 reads TGTGCCAGCAGCGGCATAGCGGGGGAGCTTTACAATGAGCAGTTCTTC. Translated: CASSGIAGELYNEQFF.